The 21 T cell receptor beta chains in this list originate from one sample, sequenced in a study of T cell changes during pregnancy in multiple sclerosis. Sequenced by immunoSEQ multiplex PCR; TCRdb stores in-frame clones only, minus some. The sample lists fewer than 150,000 clones; 96% were seen once. The sequences come from peripheral blood, collected after pregnancy. Receptors were obtained from a female donor with multiple sclerosis, enrolled in a pregnancy study.

The chain carries TRBV13 and TRBJ2-7; 9 positions agree with TRBD1. Per the germline V gene, CDR1 is PRHDT and CDR2 is FYEKMQ (reference sequence). This CDR3 region has 14 residues. Trimming took 5 bases from V and 3 from J; bases not matched to a gene: 5. In nucleotides, the CDR3 is TGTGCCAGCAGCCCCGGGACAGGGAACTACGAGCAGTACTTC. Protein: CASSPGTGNYEQYF.

In regard to this clone: A junction boundary mismatches the germline segment, possibly from a read error. V and J are TRBV7-7 and TRBJ2-5, with 8 nucleotides matching TRBD2. This CDR3 region has 18 residues. Germline lookup yields CDR1 SSHAT and CDR2 FNYEAQ (reference sequence). CDR3 in amino acids: CASSLHLLPGGAGETQYF. CDR3 DNA: TGTGCTAGCAGCTTACATTTGCTGCCGGGAGGGGCCGGCGAGACCCAGTACTTC.

This rearrangement joins TRBV6-1 to TRBJ1-3; D is ambiguous. The CDR3 covers 13 residues. Germline CDR1 MNHNS, CDR2 SASEGT. The V gene lost 5 bases and the J gene lost 1 base, with 6 bases spanning the gap. Written as DNA, the CDR3 is TGTGCCAGCAGTCGAGAGTCTGGAAACACCATATATTTT. Amino acids: CASSRESGNTIYF.

The CDR3 DNA sequence: TGTGCCAGCAGGGCCGTCTACGAGCAGTACTTC. Translation gives CASRAVYEQYF. The V and J genes are TRBV6-1 and TRBJ2-7; D ambiguous. V lost 6 bases, J lost 3 bases, and 6 bases lay in between. The CDR3 totals 11 residues. The germline V gene encodes CDR1 MNHNS and CDR2 SASEGT.

This sequence joins TRBV11-2 and TRBJ2-1; 10 positions agree with TRBD2. The CDR3 has 17 amino acids. Trimming cost V 3 bases and J 4 bases; bases outside gene matches: 9. Looked up from germline, CDR1 is SGHAT and CDR2 is FQNNGV. CDR3 nucleotides: TGTGCCAGCAGCTTGAGAGCTCCGGGACTAGCGTACAATGAGCAGTTCTTC. Protein product: CASSLRAPGLAYNEQFF.

This clone came up once. The chain combines TRBV9 with TRBJ2-1; D is uncertain. The germline V gene has CDR1 SGDLS and CDR2 YYNGEE. The V and J ends lost 4 bases and 8 bases respectively, with 16 bases between them. This CDR3 comprises 14 residues. The CDR3 nucleotides are TGTGCCAGCAGCACCCTGGCCTTTAGCCATGAGCAGTTCTTC. It translates to CASSTLAFSHEQFF.

This chain joins TRBV29-1 and TRBJ1-1, with D perhaps matching TRBD1 (5 bases). Trimming removed 4 bases at V and 5 bases at J, with 11 bases between. The CDR3 consists of 12 residues. Germline V gene sequence: CDR1 SQVTM, CDR2 ANQGSEA. This chain's CDR3 is CSVVPGGTEAFF. CDR3 nucleotides: TGCAGCGTTGTCCCGGGGGGGACTGAAGCTTTCTTT. Drawing the rest from reference TRBV29-1 and TRBJ1-1, the complete variable domain is SAVISQKPSRDICQRGTSLTIQCQVDSQVTMMFWYRQQPGQSLTLIATANQGSEATYESGFVIDKFPISRPNLTFSTLTVSNMSPEDSSIYLCSVVPGGTEAFFGQGTRLTVV.

The rearrangement uses TRBV2 and TRBJ1-2; TRBD1 agrees at 7 bases. Trimming at V came to 3 bases and at J to 9 bases, leaving 7 bases not matched to a gene. CDR1 SNHLY and CDR2 FYNNEI come from the germline V gene. The CDR3 has 13 residues. Written as DNA, the CDR3 is TGTGCCAGCAGTGAGAGACAGGGACTTAGCTACACCTTC. Encoded protein: CASSERQGLSYTF.

In DNA form, the CDR3 reads TGTGCCAGTAGTATCGGACAGGGGGTCTACGAGCAGTACTTC. Protein product: CASSIGQGVYEQYF. The J gene is TRBJ2-7, the V gene TRBV19; 10 nucleotides align to TRBD1. CDR1 is LNHDA and CDR2 is SQIVND in the germline V gene (reference sequence). There are 14 residues in the CDR3. V shed 3 bases and J 3 bases; nucleotides not matched to a gene: 2.

CDR3 amino acids: CASIGAGAGTGELFF. The CDR3 nucleotides are TGTGCCAGTATTGGGGCGGGAGCGGGCACCGGGGAGCTGTTTTTT. V is TRBV19 and J is TRBJ2-2; 7 nucleotides agree with TRBD2. CDR1 LNHDA and CDR2 SQIVND come from the germline V gene (reference sequence). The CDR3 sequence is 15 residues long. Losses at the gene ends were 7 bases for V and 4 bases for J; bases not matched to a gene: 9. The variable domain in full, completed from reference TRBV19 and TRBJ2-2, reads DGGITQSPKYLFRKEGQNVTLSCEQNLNHDAMYWYRQDPGQGLRLIYYSQIVNDFQKGDIAEGYSVSREKKESFPLTVTSAQKNPTAFYLCASIGAGAGTGELFFGEGSRLTVL.

In DNA, the CDR3 is TGTGCCAGCAGTGAAGCCAAACCTAGCACCCTAGATACGCAGTATTTT. Protein product: CASSEAKPSTLDTQYF. The gene calls are TRBV2 and TRBJ2-3, with a possible D match to TRBD2 (5 bases). This CDR3 is built from 16 residues. V lost 0 bases and J lost 5, with 15 bases in between. CDR1 is SNHLY, CDR2 FYNNEI, per germline. Variable domain in full (rest from reference TRBV2 and TRBJ2-3): EPEVTQTPSHQVTQMGQEVILRCVPISNHLYFYWYRQILGQKVEFLVSFYNNEISEKSEIFDDQFSVERPDGSNFTLKIRSTKLEDSAMYFCASSEAKPSTLDTQYFGPGTRLTVL.

J is TRBJ2-7 and V is TRBV27; 8 positions match TRBD2. CDR1 is MNHEY and CDR2 is SMNVEV in the germline V gene (reference sequence). The CDR3 runs 14 residues. V gave up 4 bases and J gave up 4 bases; unmatched junction bases: 6. As DNA, the CDR3 is TGTGCCAGCAGTTACAGCGGGAGCAAGTACGAGCAGTACTTC. Translating gives CASSYSGSKYEQYF.

This rearrangement joins TRBV5-1 to TRBJ2-7; TRBD2 matches at 8 bases. Germline V lookup: CDR1 SGHRS, CDR2 YFSETQ. The CDR3 sequence is 14 residues long. V was pared by 4 bases and J by 4 bases, with 7 bases of the junction left unmatched. This chain's CDR3 is CASSTGGGAYEQYF. The CDR3 bases are TGCGCCAGCAGCACGGGAGGGGGGGCATACGAGCAGTACTTC. Drawing the rest from reference TRBV5-1 and TRBJ2-7, the complete variable domain is KAGVTQTPRYLIKTRGQQVTLSCSPISGHRSVSWYQQTPGQGLQFLFEYFSETQRNKGNFPGRFSGRQFSNSRSEMNVSTLELGDSALYLCASSTGGGAYEQYFGPGTRLTVT.

This clone was detected only once. The chain recombines TRBV28 with TRBJ2-7; no reliable D call. This CDR3 is built from 15 residues. Trimming pared 3 bases from V and 0 bases from J, leaving 12 bases between. Germline-derived CDR1 and CDR2 are MDHEN and SYDVKM. The DNA of the CDR3 is TGTGCCAGCAGTTTCCCCTCGAGACACTCCTACGAGCAGTACTTC. It encodes CASSFPSRHSYEQYF.

CDR3 coding DNA: TGTGCCAGCAGTGTAGCGGGAGTAGGGGCCTACGAGCAGTACTTC. Translated, it gives CASSVAGVGAYEQYF. The chain recombines TRBV27 with TRBJ2-7; TRBD2 aligns across 9 bases. The CDR3 sequence is 15 residues long. V trimming: 5 bases; J trimming: 2 bases; junction bases outside the gene matches: 7. The V gene's germline CDR1 is MNHEY and CDR2 SMNVEV (reference sequence).

The chain recombines TRBV6-1 with TRBJ1-5; no clear D. The germline CDR1 and CDR2 sequences are MNHNS and SASEGT. CDR3 length: 14 residues. Trimming left V 10 bases short and J 0 bases short, with 13 bases between. In DNA, the CDR3 is TGTGCCACCCAAACTTCAAGTAGCAATCAGCCCCAGCATTTT. It specifies CATQTSSSNQPQHF.

The chain is built from TRBV5-1 and TRBJ1-2; D is ambiguous. Trimming removed 4 bases from V and 8 bases from J, with 15 bases in between. From germline, CDR1 is SGHRS and CDR2 YFSETQ. The CDR3 is made up of 13 amino acids. CDR3 nucleotide sequence: TGCGCCAGCAGCCCAAGGCCAGAGGAAGGCTACACCTTC. Residues: CASSPRPEEGYTF.

V gene TRBV19 combines with J gene TRBJ1-2, with D possibly matching TRBD1 (5 bases). Germline V gene data show CDR1 as LNHDA and CDR2 as SQIVND (reference sequence). CDR3 length: 16 amino acids. V lost 3 bases, J lost 8 bases, and 22 bases lay in between. CDR3 DNA sequence: TGTGCCAGTAGTATGCTCCCCCCAGGGATGATGGAAGGCTACACCTTC. Protein product: CASSMLPPGMMEGYTF.

The chain carries TRBV2 and TRBJ2-5; the match to TRBD2 covers 7 bases. The V and J ends lost 5 bases and 4 bases, in that order; junction bases with no gene match: 4. The CDR3 sequence is 13 residues long. The germline V gene has CDR1 SNHLY and CDR2 FYNNEI. The DNA for the CDR3 is TGTGCCAGCAGTAGACTAGCAGGAGAGACCCAGTACTTC. This translates into CASSRLAGETQYF.

The rearrangement links TRBV19 to TRBJ2-2; D is possibly TRBD2 (6 bases). Trimming took off 1 base at V and 6 bases at J, with 9 bases between the two ends. Germline V lookup: CDR1 LNHDA, CDR2 SQIVND (reference sequence). This CDR3 is built from 14 residues. CDR3 nucleotide sequence: TGTGCCAGTAGTATAGCGACTAGTTCCGGGGAGCTGTTTTTT. Amino acid sequence: CASSIATSSGELFF. Supplemented by reference TRBV19 and TRBJ2-2, the full variable domain reads DGGITQSPKYLFRKEGQNVTLSCEQNLNHDAMYWYRQDPGQGLRLIYYSQIVNDFQKGDIAEGYSVSREKKESFPLTVTSAQKNPTAFYLCASSIATSSGELFFGEGSRLTVL.

The rearrangement links TRBV7-9 to TRBJ2-5; 7 bases align to TRBD2. The trim removed 5 bases at V and 4 bases at J, leaving 16 bases unmatched. CDR3 length equals 17 residues. From germline, CDR1 is SEHNR and CDR2 FQNEAQ (reference sequence). CDR3 coding DNA: TGTGCCAGCAGCCAAATGTCGGGACTCCCGGGGGGAGAGACCCAGTACTTC. Translating it yields CASSQMSGLPGGETQYF.